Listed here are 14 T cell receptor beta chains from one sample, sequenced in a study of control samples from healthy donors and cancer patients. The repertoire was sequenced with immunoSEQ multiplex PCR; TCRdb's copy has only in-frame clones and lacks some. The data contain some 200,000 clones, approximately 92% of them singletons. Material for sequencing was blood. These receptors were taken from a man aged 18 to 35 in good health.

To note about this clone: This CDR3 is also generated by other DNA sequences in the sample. CDR3 region: CASSQGGNTGELFF. The CDR3 DNA reads as TGTGCCAGCAGTCAAGGGGGCAACACCGGGGAGCTGTTTTTT. The J gene is TRBJ2-2, the V gene TRBV2, with TRBD1 identical over 7 bases. J lost 2 bases, V lost 5 bases, and 2 bases had no gene match. The CDR3 runs 14 residues. Germline-derived CDR1 and CDR2 are SNHLY and FYNNEI.

CDR3 DNA sequence: TGCGCCAGCAGCTTGACGGACGCAAGGACGGGGGGCTACACCTTC. Amino acid sequence: CASSLTDARTGGYTF. V usage is TRBV5-1 and J usage is TRBJ1-2; D uncertain. The ends were cut back, 1 base at V and 8 bases at J, with 18 bases in the middle. Per germline, CDR1 SGHRS and CDR2 YFSETQ. This CDR3 has 15 residues.

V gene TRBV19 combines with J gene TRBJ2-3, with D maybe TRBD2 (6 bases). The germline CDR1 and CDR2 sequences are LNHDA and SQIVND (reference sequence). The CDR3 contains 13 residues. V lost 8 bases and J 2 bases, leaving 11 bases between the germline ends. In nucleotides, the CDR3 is TGTGCCAGTGGGCCGGGGGTCACAGATACGCAGTATTTT. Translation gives CASGPGVTDTQYF.

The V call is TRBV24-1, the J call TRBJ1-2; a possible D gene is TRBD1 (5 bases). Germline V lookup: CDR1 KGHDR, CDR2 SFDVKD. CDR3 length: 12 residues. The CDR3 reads CEFGRASYGYTF. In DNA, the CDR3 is TGTGAGTTTGGCAGGGCCTCCTATGGCTACACCTTC.

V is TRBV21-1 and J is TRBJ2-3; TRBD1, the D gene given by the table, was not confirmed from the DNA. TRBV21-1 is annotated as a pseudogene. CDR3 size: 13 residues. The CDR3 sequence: CASSRQGTDTQYF. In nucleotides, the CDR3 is TGTGCCAGCAGCCGGCAGGGTACAGATACGCAGTATTTT.

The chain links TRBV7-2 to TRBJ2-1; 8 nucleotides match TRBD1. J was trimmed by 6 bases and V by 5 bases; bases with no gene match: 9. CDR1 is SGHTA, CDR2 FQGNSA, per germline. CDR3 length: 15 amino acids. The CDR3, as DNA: TGTGCCAGCAGCCCGACAGGGGTCGGGGGCAATGAGCAGTTCTTC. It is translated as CASSPTGVGGNEQFF. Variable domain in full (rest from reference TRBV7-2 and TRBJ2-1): GAGVSQSPSNKVTEKGKDVELRCDPISGHTALYWYRQSLGQGLEFLIYFQGNSAPDKSGLPSDRFSAERTGGSVSTLTIQRTQQEDSAVYLCASSPTGVGGNEQFFGPGTRLTVL.

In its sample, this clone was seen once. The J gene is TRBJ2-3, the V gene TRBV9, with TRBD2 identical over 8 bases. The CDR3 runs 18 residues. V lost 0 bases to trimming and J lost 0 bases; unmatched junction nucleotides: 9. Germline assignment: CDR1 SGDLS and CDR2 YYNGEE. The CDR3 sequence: CASSVESGGDLSTDTQYF. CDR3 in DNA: TGTGCCAGCAGCGTAGAGAGCGGGGGTGACCTGAGCACAGATACGCAGTATTTT.

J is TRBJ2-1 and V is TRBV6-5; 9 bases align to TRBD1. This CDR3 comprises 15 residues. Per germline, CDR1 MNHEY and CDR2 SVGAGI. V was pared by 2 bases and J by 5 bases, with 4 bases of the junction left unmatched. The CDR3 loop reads CASSYEGTGNNEQFF. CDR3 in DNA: TGTGCCAGCAGTTACGAAGGGACAGGGAACAATGAGCAGTTCTTC.

DNA for the CDR3: TGTGCCAGCAGCTCCAGTCCTTCAAGGAGTGGTAAGGACAATCAGGCGCCCCAGCATTTT. As protein: CASSSSPSRSGKDNQAPQHF. The chain carries TRBV21-1 and TRBJ1-5; the table gives TRBD1 as D, unverified against the DNA. TRBV21-1 is a recognized pseudogene. CDR3 length: 20 amino acids.

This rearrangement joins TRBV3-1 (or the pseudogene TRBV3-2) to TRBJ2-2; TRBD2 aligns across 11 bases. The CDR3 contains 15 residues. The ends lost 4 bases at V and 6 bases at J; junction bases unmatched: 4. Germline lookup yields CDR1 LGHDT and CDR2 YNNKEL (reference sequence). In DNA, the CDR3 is TGTGCCAGCAGCCCTAGCGGGGGGTCCGCCGGGGAGCTGTTTTTT. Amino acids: CASSPSGGSAGELFF.

CDR3 in DNA: TGTGCCAGCACACCCGCTTTATCCTACGAGCAGTACTTC. Its translation: CASTPALSYEQYF. The rearrangement joins TRBV6-5 to TRBJ2-7; D gene unclear. The CDR3 extends over 13 amino acids. In germline, CDR1 is MNHEY, CDR2 SVGAGI. V dropped 7 bases and J dropped 1 base, with 11 bases sitting between them.

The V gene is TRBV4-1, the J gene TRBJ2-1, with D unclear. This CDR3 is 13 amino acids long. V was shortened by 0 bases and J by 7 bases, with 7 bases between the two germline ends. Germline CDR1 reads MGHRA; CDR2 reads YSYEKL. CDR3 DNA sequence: TGCGCCAGCAGCCAAGATAAGGCAAATGAGCAGTTCTTC. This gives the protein CASSQDKANEQFF.

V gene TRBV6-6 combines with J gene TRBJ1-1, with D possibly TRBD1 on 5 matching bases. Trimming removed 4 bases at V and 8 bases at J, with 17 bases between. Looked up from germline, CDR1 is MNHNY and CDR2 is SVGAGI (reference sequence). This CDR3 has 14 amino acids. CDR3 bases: TGTGCCAGCAGTTCACGGGGCCTGATGTCAGAAGCTTTCTTT. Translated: CASSSRGLMSEAFF.

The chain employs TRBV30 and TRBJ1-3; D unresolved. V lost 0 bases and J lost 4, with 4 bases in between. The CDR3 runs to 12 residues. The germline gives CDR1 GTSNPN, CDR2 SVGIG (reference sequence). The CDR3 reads CAWSVSGNTIYF. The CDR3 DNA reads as TGTGCCTGGAGTGTATCCGGAAACACCATATATTTT. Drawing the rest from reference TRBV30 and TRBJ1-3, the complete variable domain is SQTIHQWPATLVQPVGSPLSLECTVEGTSNPNLYWYRQAAGRGLQLLFYSVGIGQISSEVPQNLSASRPQDRQFILSSKKLLLSDSGFYLCAWSVSGNTIYFGEGSWLTVV.